Each of the 26 T cell receptor beta chains below was sequenced from the same sample in a study of control samples from healthy donors and cancer patients. Only in-frame clones appear in the TCRdb table, and some are missing; sequencing was by immunoSEQ multiplex PCR. The sample records more than 150,000 clones, roughly 93% being singletons. Material for sequencing was blood. The receptors shown here come from a man aged 18-30 years in good health.

The rearrangement joins TRBV19 to TRBJ2-7; D possibly corresponds to TRBD1 (5 bases). The CDR3 has 13 residues. Looked up from germline, CDR1 is LNHDA and CDR2 is SQIVND (reference sequence). Trimming removed 5 bases from V and 0 bases from J, with 8 bases in between. CDR3 in DNA: TGTGCCAGTAGTCGACAGTCCTCCTACGAGCAGTACTTC. Translation: CASSRQSSYEQYF.

This clone was seen a handful of times. V and J are TRBV2 and TRBJ1-2; TRBD1 aligns across 7 bases. The CDR3 has 12 amino acids. CDR1 is SNHLY, CDR2 FYNNEI, per germline. V lost 10 bases and J lost 4; bases outside the gene matches: 6. The CDR3 DNA follows: TGTGCCACCGAGGGACAGAGCTATGGCTACACCTTC. Its protein product is CATEGQSYGYTF. Combining the CDR3 with reference TRBV2 and TRBJ1-2 gives the whole variable domain EPEVTQTPSHQVTQMGQEVILRCVPISNHLYFYWYRQILGQKVEFLVSFYNNEISEKSEIFDDQFSVERPDGSNFTLKIRSTKLEDSAMYFCATEGQSYGYTFGSGTRLTVV.

Comment on this clone: The same CDR3 is also encoded by other DNA sequences in this sample. This sequence joins TRBV5-5 and TRBJ1-2, with D tentatively TRBD1 (6 bases). Germline CDR1 is SGHKS and CDR2 is YYEKEE (reference sequence). V lost 6 bases, J lost 8 bases, and 23 bases lay in between. The CDR3 is 15 amino acids. The CDR3 DNA follows: TGTGCCAGCATCGATAACTCGGGGGCTCGCGGGGGCTACACCTTC. As protein: CASIDNSGARGGYTF.

The chain employs TRBV18 and TRBJ1-6; no clear D gene. The CDR3 has 17 amino acids. Trimming cost V 3 bases and J 12 bases, with 24 bases left between them. CDR1 and CDR2 from the germline V gene are KGHSH and LQKENI. The CDR3 bases are TGTGCCAGCTCACCCTCGGCCAAGAACAGACTTGACCAACCCCTCCACTTT. Its protein product is CASSPSAKNRLDQPLHF.

Notes on this clone: This sample includes further DNA sequences coding for the same CDR3. V is TRBV5-1 and J is TRBJ1-1, with 7 bases lining up with TRBD1. After removal of 4 bases from V and 3 bases from J, the junction contained 3 bases not matched to a gene. The CDR3 has 13 amino acids. Germline CDR1 and CDR2: SGHRS and YFSETQ. The CDR3 DNA is TGCGCCAGCAGCCTTGGGACAGACACTGAAGCTTTCTTT. Translated, it gives CASSLGTDTEAFF.

V usage is TRBV5-1 and J usage is TRBJ2-5; D gene ambiguous. The CDR3 runs 12 residues. The V end lost 1 base, the J end lost 5 bases, and 6 bases lay between the germline ends. Germline assignment: CDR1 SGHRS and CDR2 YFSETQ. The chain's CDR3 is CASSLIGETQYF. In DNA, the CDR3 is TGCGCCAGCAGCTTGATTGGGGAGACCCAGTACTTC.

DNA of the CDR3: TGTGCCAGCAGCGCAGACAGGGGGCAGACACCCCTCCACTTT. This sequence encodes CASSADRGQTPLHF. J is TRBJ1-6 and V is TRBV6-5; 10 bases are a match to TRBD1. The CDR3 is 14 residues long. CDR1 is MNHEY, CDR2 SVGAGI, per germline. V dropped 6 bases and J dropped 11; count of bases not matched to a gene: 7.

This clone showed up just a few times. In nucleotides, the CDR3 is TGTGCCTGGAGTATGAGGGGGAACGGCAATCAGCCCCAGCATTTT. Translated, it gives CAWSMRGNGNQPQHF. The V and J genes are TRBV30 and TRBJ1-5; the D gene is possibly TRBD1 (6 bases). This CDR3 has 15 residues. In germline, CDR1 is GTSNPN, CDR2 SVGIG (reference sequence). Trimming took 2 bases from V and 2 from J, leaving 13 bases between them.

The chain links TRBV5-6 to TRBJ1-1, with unresolved D. This CDR3 is built from 15 residues. Germline V gene lookup returns CDR1 SGHDT and CDR2 YYEEEE. V shed 0 bases and J shed 2 bases, with 11 bases lying between them. CDR3 sequence (DNA): TGTGCCAGCAGCTTGGAGTTGAGAGGAAACACTGAAGCTTTCTTT. Translating it yields CASSLELRGNTEAFF.

J is TRBJ1-2 and V is TRBV6-5, with 7 positions matching TRBD1. This CDR3 has 12 residues. The V gene end was trimmed by 8 bases and the J gene end by 8 bases; junction bases not matched to a gene: 8. Germline values: CDR1 MNHEY, CDR2 SVGAGI. This chain's CDR3 is CASPSTGSGYTF. The DNA of the CDR3 is TGTGCCAGCCCTTCGACAGGGTCAGGCTACACCTTC.

V is TRBV29-1 and J is TRBJ1-2, with a weak D call TRBD1 (5 bases). Germline V gene sequence: CDR1 SQVTM, CDR2 ANQGSEA. V was pared by 3 bases and J by 7 bases, with 18 bases between. CDR3 length: 14 residues. DNA of the CDR3: TGCAGCGTTGACGGGCAGGGAGAAGTAGTTGGCTACACCTTC. It specifies CSVDGQGEVVGYTF.

The V gene is TRBV12-5, the J gene TRBJ2-3; D is possibly TRBD1 or TRBD2 (5 bases each). This CDR3 is built from 14 residues. Germline V gene data show CDR1 as LGHNT and CDR2 as FRNRAP. The ends were cut back, 2 bases at V and 9 bases at J, with 15 bases in the middle. CDR3 region: CASGLLGTVATQYF. CDR3 sequence (DNA): TGTGCTAGTGGTTTGCTAGGGACCGTCGCAACGCAGTATTTT.

The rearrangement links TRBV5-4 to TRBJ1-1; D is perhaps TRBD1 (6 bases). Trimming cost V 4 bases and J 5 bases, with 12 bases left between them. Germline CDR1 is SGHNT and CDR2 is YYREEE (reference sequence). The CDR3 sequence is 13 residues long. The CDR3 nucleotides read TGTGCCAGCAGCCCACAAGGGGGGACTGAAGCTTTCTTT. It specifies CASSPQGGTEAFF.

The chain carries TRBV21-1 and TRBJ2-1. TRBV21-1 is reported as a pseudogene. CDR3 length: 18 residues. The CDR3, as DNA: TGTGCCAGCAGCAGATTGTTTCCAGCACTCTCCTCATACAATGAGCAGTTCTTC. Its translation is CASSRLFPALSSYNEQFF.

The V and J genes are TRBV30 and TRBJ2-5; tentative D call: TRBD1 (6 bases). Germline assignment: CDR1 GTSNPN and CDR2 SVGIG (reference sequence). Trimming left V 2 bases short and J 6 bases short, with 19 bases between. The CDR3 loop spans 15 amino acids. The chain's CDR3 is CAWSLLPLGAKTQYF. CDR3 DNA sequence: TGTGCCTGGAGTCTCCTACCCCTGGGGGCAAAGACCCAGTACTTC. Together with reference TRBV30 and TRBJ2-5, the CDR3 gives the full variable domain: SQTIHQWPATLVQPVGSPLSLECTVEGTSNPNLYWYRQAAGRGLQLLFYSVGIGQISSEVPQNLSASRPQDRQFILSSKKLLLSDSGFYLCAWSLLPLGAKTQYFGPGTRLLVL.

The CDR3 nucleotides are TGCGCCAGCAGCTTGGGCGACCGGGACCCCGGGAGCACCGGGGAGCTGTTTTTT. Amino acids: CASSLGDRDPGSTGELFF. This chain joins TRBV5-1 and TRBJ2-2; maybe TRBD2 (6 bases). This CDR3 has 18 residues. In germline, CDR1 is SGHRS, CDR2 YFSETQ. Trimming cost V 0 bases and J 4 bases, with 19 bases left between them.

J is TRBJ2-5 and V is TRBV5-6; TRBD2 matches at 8 bases. This CDR3 comprises 16 residues. V shed 4 bases, J shed 2 bases, and the junction held 10 bases outside the gene matches. CDR1 and CDR2 from the germline V gene are SGHDT and YYEEEE. The CDR3 DNA follows: TGTGCCAGCAGCCAAGCCGGGGGGGCGCTACAAGAGACCCAGTACTTC. The encoded protein is CASSQAGGALQETQYF. The full variable domain, rest sourced from reference TRBV5-6 and TRBJ2-5, is DAGVTQSPTHLIKTRGQQVTLRCSPKSGHDTVSWYQQALGQGPQFIFQYYEEEERQRGNFPDRFSGHQFPNYSSELNVNALLLGDSALYLCASSQAGGALQETQYFGPGTRLLVL.

The rearrangement joins TRBV10-2 to TRBJ2-7; D tentatively reads TRBD1 or TRBD2 (5 bases each). This CDR3 has 14 amino acids. V was clipped by 4 bases and J by 4 bases, with 14 bases between them. Germline CDR1 reads WSHSY; CDR2 reads SAAADI. As DNA, the CDR3 is TGCGCCAGCAGTGCCTCCGGGACGCATTACGAGCAGTACTTC. It translates to CASSASGTHYEQYF.

The chain combines TRBV24-1 with TRBJ1-1; D is unresolved. CDR3 length equals 14 residues. Trimming shortened V by 3 bases and J by 5 bases, and 12 bases separated the two germline ends. Germline V gives CDR1 KGHDR, CDR2 SFDVKD. The chain's CDR3 is CATSDPREATEAFF. Written as DNA, the CDR3 is TGTGCCACCAGTGATCCACGGGAGGCGACTGAAGCTTTCTTT.

This CDR3 is CASSSYSGGGGYTF. The CDR3 nucleotides are TGTGCCAGCAGTTCTTATTCAGGGGGTGGTGGCTACACCTTC. The V call is TRBV6-5, the J call TRBJ1-2; TRBD1 matches 7 bases. Germline loops: CDR1 MNHEY, CDR2 SVGAGI. After removal of 4 bases from V and 7 bases from J, the junction contained 9 bases not matched to a gene. This CDR3 has 14 amino acids.

The count of this clone is one. CDR3 in DNA: TGCGCCAGCAGCTCCTCCCCCGGGACAGGGAACGGCTACACCTTC. It encodes CASSSSPGTGNGYTF. The chain couples TRBV5-1 to TRBJ1-2, with 9 bases that match TRBD1. This CDR3 has 15 residues. V lost 3 bases and J lost 8; bases outside the gene matches: 11. Per germline, CDR1 SGHRS and CDR2 YFSETQ.

DNA for the CDR3: TGTGCCAGCAGGGGGACAGCCCCTTCGGTTGGGGAGCTGTTTTTT. Its protein product is CASRGTAPSVGELFF. The chain combines TRBV2 with TRBJ2-2; TRBD1 matches at 7 bases. This CDR3 is built from 15 residues. In germline, CDR1 is SNHLY, CDR2 FYNNEI. V trimming: 6 bases; J trimming: 8 bases; junction bases outside the gene matches: 12.

The chain couples TRBV11-2 to TRBJ2-1; possibly TRBD1 for D (7 bases). The V end lost 6 bases, the J end lost 5 bases, and 26 bases lay between the germline ends. The CDR3 has 18 amino acids. Germline values: CDR1 SGHAT, CDR2 FQNNGV. The CDR3 bases are TGTGCCAGCAGTCGTACTTGGAGGGCAGGGGGGCTCCACAATGAGCAGTTCTTC. Translating gives CASSRTWRAGGLHNEQFF. Based on the CDR3 plus reference TRBV11-2 and TRBJ2-1, the full variable domain is EAGVAQSPRYKIIEKRQSVAFWCNPISGHATLYWYQQILGQGPKLLIQFQNNGVVDDSQLPKDRFSAERLKGVDSTLKIQPAKLEDSAVYLCASSRTWRAGGLHNEQFFGPGTRLTVL.

The chain carries TRBV7-3 and TRBJ2-5, with no clear D. The CDR3 is made up of 17 amino acids. With 2 bases removed from V and 3 bases from J, the gap between germline ends came to 19 bases. Germline V gene sequence: CDR1 SGHTA, CDR2 FQGTGA. Here the CDR3 reads CASSLGPVAQSKETQYF. The DNA of the CDR3 is TGTGCCAGCAGCTTAGGCCCAGTAGCTCAATCAAAAGAGACCCAGTACTTC.

The rearrangement uses TRBV2 and TRBJ1-4; D might be TRBD1 (5 bases). CDR1 is SNHLY, CDR2 FYNNEI, per germline. The CDR3 runs to 16 residues. Trimming pared 6 bases from V and 6 bases from J, leaving 20 bases between. The CDR3 is CASRAPSGSEDEKLFF. The CDR3 DNA sequence: TGTGCCAGCAGGGCTCCATCAGGGTCGGAGGATGAAAAACTGTTTTTT.

V and J are TRBV3-1 (or the pseudogene TRBV3-2) and TRBJ1-1; TRBD1 is a possible D gene (6 bases). Trimming shortened V by 5 bases and J by 13 bases, and 20 bases separated the two germline ends. The germline V gene encodes CDR1 LGHDT and CDR2 YNNKEL (reference sequence). The CDR3 has 13 residues. The CDR3 DNA follows: TGTGCCAGCAGCTACAAATTCGTGGGGGGGCTTTTCTTT. Its translation is CASSYKFVGGLFF.